One sample yielded the 13 T cell receptor beta chains listed below, sequenced in a study of blood T cell repertoires in COVID-19. Libraries were prepared by immunoSEQ multiplex PCR; TCRdb keeps only in-frame clonotypes and omits some of them. This table holds about 150,000 clones, roughly nine tenths found once. What was sequenced was peripheral blood. The receptors come from a woman in her 70s with acute or convalescent COVID-19.

This clone was counted a single time. This chain connects TRBV7-2 to TRBJ2-1; weak D call: TRBD2 (6 bases). CDR1 SGHTA and CDR2 FQGNSA come from the germline V gene. The V end lost 5 bases, the J end lost 7 bases, and 18 bases lay between the germline ends. The CDR3 consists of 15 residues. The CDR3, as DNA: TGTGCCAGCAGCCCTTACGCGGGGTCGGTAAATGAGCAGTTCTTC. Protein product: CASSPYAGSVNEQFF.

This clone turned up a few times. The chain combines TRBV23-1 with TRBJ2-1; TRBD1 matches 8 bases. TRBV23-1 carries the ORF label, with uncertain function. The CDR3 contains 16 residues. Trimming cost V 0 bases and J 2 bases; bases outside gene matches: 3. The CDR3: CASSQSLQGAYNEQFF. The CDR3 DNA reads as TGCGCCAGCAGTCAATCCCTACAGGGGGCCTACAATGAGCAGTTCTTC.

This chain links TRBV7-9 with TRBJ1-4, with D unclear. Trimming removed 2 bases at V and 7 bases at J, with 11 bases between. The germline V gene has CDR1 SEHNR and CDR2 FQNEAQ (reference sequence). CDR3 length: 14 residues. CDR3 residues: CASSLIGSGEKLFF. The DNA of the CDR3 is TGTGCCAGCAGCTTAATTGGCTCGGGTGAAAAACTGTTTTTT.

This chain links TRBV18 with TRBJ2-7, with D possibly being TRBD2 (5 bases). The germline gives CDR1 KGHSH, CDR2 LQKENI. The V gene lost 3 bases and the J gene lost 2 bases, with 11 bases spanning the gap. The CDR3 has 14 residues. The CDR3 is CASSPPGNAYEQYF. The CDR3 bases are TGTGCCAGCTCACCGCCCGGGAATGCCTACGAGCAGTACTTC.

The chain recombines TRBV5-6 with TRBJ1-4; D perhaps matches TRBD1 (6 bases). From germline, CDR1 is SGHDT and CDR2 YYEEEE. The CDR3 extends over 15 amino acids. Trimming took off 4 bases at V and 5 bases at J, with 15 bases between the two ends. Here the CDR3 reads CASSPQGILNEKLFF. CDR3 sequence (DNA): TGTGCCAGCAGCCCGCAGGGGATACTAAATGAAAAACTGTTTTTT.

The V call is TRBV5-1, the J call TRBJ2-3, with a tentative D call TRBD2 (5 bases). The germline V gene has CDR1 SGHRS and CDR2 YFSETQ. This CDR3 has 13 residues. The V and J ends lost 9 bases and 2 bases respectively, with 13 bases between them. CDR3 protein: CATGVGTTDTQYF. For the CDR3, the DNA is TGCGCCACCGGGGTGGGAACCACAGATACGCAGTATTTT. Looking up the rest from reference TRBV5-1 and TRBJ2-3 gives the full variable domain: KAGVTQTPRYLIKTRGQQVTLSCSPISGHRSVSWYQQTPGQGLQFLFEYFSETQRNKGNFPGRFSGRQFSNSRSEMNVSTLELGDSALYLCATGVGTTDTQYFGPGTRLTVL.

This chain connects TRBV7-2 to TRBJ2-3; the match to TRBD2 covers 8 bases. With 1 base clipped from V and 2 bases from J, the junction kept 2 bases outside the gene matches. Germline loops: CDR1 SGHTA, CDR2 FQGNSA. This CDR3 is built from 15 residues. As DNA, the CDR3 is TGTGCCAGCAGCTTAGGCGGGGGGACCACAGATACGCAGTATTTT. Its translation is CASSLGGGTTDTQYF. The entire variable domain, with the rest obtained from reference TRBV7-2 and TRBJ2-3, is as follows: GAGVSQSPSNKVTEKGKDVELRCDPISGHTALYWYRQSLGQGLEFLIYFQGNSAPDKSGLPSDRFSAERTGGSVSTLTIQRTQQEDSAVYLCASSLGGGTTDTQYFGPGTRLTVL.

The chain has TRBV21-1 and TRBJ2-3; the table's D call, TRBD2, was not checked against the DNA. TRBV21-1 is assigned pseudogene status. The CDR3 is made up of 16 amino acids. The CDR3 reads CASSRIAGGPTDTQYF. The CDR3 DNA reads TGTGCCAGCAGCAGAATAGCGGGGGGGCCTACAGATACGCAGTATTTT.

Only one count was recorded for this clone. This chain joins TRBV2 and TRBJ2-7, with 8 bases identical to TRBD2. Germline loops: CDR1 SNHLY, CDR2 FYNNEI. The CDR3 totals 14 residues. Germline trimming cut 6 bases from V and 3 bases from J; bases unmatched to any gene: 7. The CDR3 DNA sequence: TGTGCCAGCAGCGTAGCGGGAACATTCTACGAGCAGTACTTC. Encoded protein: CASSVAGTFYEQYF.

V usage is TRBV10-1 and J usage is TRBJ1-5, with 11 bases identical to TRBD1. Germline CDR1 is WNHNN and CDR2 is SYGVQD (reference sequence). V lost 2 bases and J lost 1; bases outside the gene matches: 7. The CDR3 is 18 amino acids. CDR3: CASSEPGQGALSNQPQHF. The DNA for the CDR3 is TGCGCCAGCAGTGAGCCCGGACAGGGGGCTTTGAGCAATCAGCCCCAGCATTTT.

The gene calls are TRBV6-5 and TRBJ1-2; TRBD1 might be the D (5 bases). Germline V gene data show CDR1 as MNHEY and CDR2 as SVGAGI. The CDR3 sequence is 15 residues long. V was clipped by 0 bases and J by 8 bases, with 16 bases between them. The CDR3 nucleotides read TGTGCCAGCAGTTACTCCGTCTATCAGGGAGGGGGCTACACCTTC. Its translation is CASSYSVYQGGGYTF.

The sample holds a few counts of this clone. The chain carries TRBV2 and TRBJ2-7, with D possibly matching TRBD1 (6 bases). Germline V gene lookup returns CDR1 SNHLY and CDR2 FYNNEI. The ends were cut back, 2 bases at V and 2 bases at J, with 10 bases in the middle. CDR3 length: 14 amino acids. The CDR3 reads CASSEYRATYEQYV. The CDR3 DNA is TGTGCCAGCAGTGAATACAGGGCGACCTACGAGCAGTACGTC.

This chain links TRBV3-1 (or the pseudogene TRBV3-2) with TRBJ2-1, with no clear D. CDR1 and CDR2 from the germline V gene are LGHDT and YNNKEL (reference sequence). The CDR3 contains 14 residues. V lost 2 bases, J lost 6 bases, and 11 bases lay in between. Here the CDR3 reads CASSQWSGPNEQFF. CDR3 in DNA: TGTGCCAGCAGCCAATGGTCCGGTCCCAATGAGCAGTTCTTC.